These 21 T cell receptor beta chains were sequenced from one sample in a study of shared clonotypes between healthy human individuals. The protocol was immunoSEQ multiplex PCR, while the TCRdb copy is restricted to in-frame clones and leaves out a portion. The sample lists about 2.3 million clones, about nine tenths occurring once. Sequencing input: naive CD4+ T cells from PBMCs. Subset specified: CD45RA+ positively selected. The receptors here all came from a man aged 18 to 30 in good health. Some clones in this sample may be carry-over from other donors' samples.

The J gene is TRBJ1-3, the V gene TRBV28; D gene uncertain. Germline CDR1 and CDR2: MDHEN and SYDVKM. The CDR3 consists of 12 residues. Deletions cut 10 bases from V and 5 bases from J, with 12 bases between. The CDR3 protein is CATAAARNTIYF. The CDR3 DNA reads as TGTGCCACCGCGGCCGCCCGAAACACCATATATTTT. Based on the CDR3 plus reference TRBV28 and TRBJ1-3, the full variable domain is DVKVTQSSRYLVKRTGEKVFLECVQDMDHENMFWYRQDPGLGLRLIYFSYDVKMKEKGDIPEGYSVSREKKERFSLILESASTNQTSMYLCATAAARNTIYFGEGSWLTVV.

Here the CDR3 reads CAISVAELITDTQYF. For the CDR3, the DNA is TGTGCCATCAGTGTTGCGGAACTCATAACAGATACGCAGTATTTT. This chain joins TRBV10-3 and TRBJ2-3, with D unresolved. Germline CDR1 reads ENHRY; CDR2 reads SYGVKD. V lost 4 bases and J lost 3, with 14 bases in between. CDR3 length: 15 amino acids.

The V and J genes are TRBV6-1 and TRBJ1-1, with 7 bases aligning to TRBD1. Per the germline V gene, CDR1 is MNHNS and CDR2 is SASEGT. Trimming removed 2 bases from V and 4 bases from J; junction bases left unmatched: 4. CDR3 size: 14 residues. The CDR3 DNA follows: TGTGCCAGCAGTGAATCCCCAGGGGGCACTGAAGCTTTCTTT. Its translation: CASSESPGGTEAFF.

The CDR3 region has the DNA TGTGCCAGCAGCGGACAGGGAGGAGAGCAGTACTTC. Residues: CASSGQGGEQYF. The V and J genes are TRBV6-5 and TRBJ2-7, with TRBD1 identical over 8 bases. Germline CDR1 is MNHEY and CDR2 is SVGAGI. The CDR3 consists of 12 residues. The V segment lost 6 bases and the J segment 7 bases; nucleotides outside the gene matches: 5.

This chain uses TRBV7-3 with TRBJ1-1; D possibly corresponds to TRBD1 (6 bases). The germline V gene encodes CDR1 SGHTA and CDR2 FQGTGA. V lost 5 bases and J lost 5, with 18 bases in between. The CDR3 is 15 residues long. CDR3 coding DNA: TGTGCCAGCAGCCCAGGACACTGGACAGCAACTGAAGCTTTCTTT. Translating it yields CASSPGHWTATEAFF.

The chain carries TRBV5-6 and TRBJ2-2, with a weak D call TRBD1 (5 bases). V was cut by 0 bases and J by 6 bases, with 6 bases left in between. Germline V lookup: CDR1 SGHDT, CDR2 YYEEEE. The CDR3 consists of 13 residues. The CDR3 loop reads CASSLGGPGELFF. DNA for the CDR3: TGTGCCAGCAGCTTGGGGGGCCCCGGGGAGCTGTTTTTT.

The chain is built from TRBV5-6 and TRBJ2-7; D is undetermined. The CDR3 spans 12 residues. Germline assignment: CDR1 SGHDT and CDR2 YYEEEE. The germline V and J ends were trimmed by 0 bases and 5 bases, with 6 bases remaining between them. This chain's CDR3 is CASSLVSNEQYF. CDR3 DNA sequence: TGTGCCAGCAGCTTGGTTAGTAACGAGCAGTACTTC.

The CDR3 here is CASSQLTGGRYEQYF. In DNA form, the CDR3 reads TGTGCCAGCAGCCAACTCACAGGGGGCAGGTACGAGCAGTACTTC. The V call is TRBV14, the J call TRBJ2-7, with TRBD1 matching 9 bases. Unmatched junction bases numbered 6, after V lost 2 bases and J lost 4 bases. Germline V gene lookup returns CDR1 SGHDN and CDR2 FVKESK. This CDR3 region has 15 residues.

This chain connects TRBV14 to TRBJ1-2, with TRBD1 as a possible D gene (5 bases). The CDR3 covers 15 residues. V shed 3 bases and J shed 3 bases, with 14 bases lying between them. In germline, CDR1 is SGHDN, CDR2 FVKESK. This chain's CDR3 is CASSHGRGTDYGYTF. CDR3 bases: TGTGCCAGCAGCCACGGACGGGGGACCGACTATGGCTACACCTTC.

This clone was seen a few times. CDR3 in DNA: TGTGCCATCAGTGAGGGTCAGCCGGACGGCAGGCCCCAGCATTTT. Translating it yields CAISEGQPDGRPQHF. The gene calls are TRBV10-3 and TRBJ1-5; no clear D gene. CDR3 length: 15 residues. Trimming left V 2 bases short and J 9 bases short, with 17 bases between. Germline V gene sequence: CDR1 ENHRY, CDR2 SYGVKD.

The chain employs TRBV6-5 and TRBJ1-2; D remains ambiguous. Germline values: CDR1 MNHEY, CDR2 SVGAGI. The V end lost 4 bases, the J end lost 5 bases, and 14 bases lay between the germline ends. The CDR3 is 14 residues long. The CDR3 DNA reads as TGTGCCAGCAGTTCGAGCCCCCCTCCATATGGCTACACCTTC. Translated, it gives CASSSSPPPYGYTF.

The V and J genes are TRBV28 and TRBJ2-1, with 11 bases aligning to TRBD2. Germline V lookup: CDR1 MDHEN, CDR2 SYDVKM. The CDR3 loop spans 16 amino acids. Trimming at V came to 4 bases and at J to 10 bases, leaving 12 bases not matched to a gene. The DNA for the CDR3 is TGTGCCAGCAGTTACGGGACTAGCGGTCTCTTATTGGAGCAGTTCTTC. Its protein product is CASSYGTSGLLLEQFF. Supplemented by reference TRBV28 and TRBJ2-1, the full variable domain reads DVKVTQSSRYLVKRTGEKVFLECVQDMDHENMFWYRQDPGLGLRLIYFSYDVKMKEKGDIPEGYSVSREKKERFSLILESASTNQTSMYLCASSYGTSGLLLEQFFGPGTRLTVL.

The rearrangement uses TRBV4-2 and TRBJ2-2; the D is unclear. The length of the CDR3 is 16 residues. Between the trimmed V and J ends, which lost 0 bases and 5 bases, there was a span of 13 bases. CDR1 is LGHNA, CDR2 YNFKEQ, per germline. In nucleotides, the CDR3 is TGTGCCAGCAGCCAAGATCCATCTAGAAATACCGGGGAGCTGTTTTTT. It codes for CASSQDPSRNTGELFF.

The chain couples TRBV7-2 to TRBJ2-7; no firm D call. This CDR3 has 11 amino acids. Germline V gene sequence: CDR1 SGHTA, CDR2 FQGNSA. V was pared by 5 bases and J by 6 bases, with 8 bases between. CDR3 bases: TGTGCCAGCAGCCACCAGAGCGAGCAGTACTTC. This encodes CASSHQSEQYF.

The J gene is TRBJ2-7, the V gene TRBV28, with TRBD1 matching over 7 bases. Germline lookup yields CDR1 MDHEN and CDR2 SYDVKM. V gave up 1 base and J gave up 2 bases; unmatched junction bases: 2. The CDR3 has 14 residues. The CDR3 region is CASSLFDRAYEQYF. DNA of the CDR3: TGTGCCAGCAGTTTATTCGACAGGGCCTACGAGCAGTACTTC.

The rearrangement joins TRBV6-1 to TRBJ2-3, with D unresolved. Germline CDR1 and CDR2: MNHNS and SASEGT. The CDR3 covers 13 residues. V lost 1 base and J lost 1, with 3 bases in between. The CDR3 region has the DNA TGTGCCAGCAGTGAAGTTCGCACAGATACGCAGTATTTT. Protein: CASSEVRTDTQYF.

The rearrangement uses TRBV7-2 and TRBJ2-2; possibly TRBD1 or TRBD2 for D (5 bases each). The germline V gene has CDR1 SGHTA and CDR2 FQGNSA. CDR3 length equals 15 residues. The germline V and J ends were trimmed by 3 bases and 4 bases, with 12 bases remaining between them. CDR3 protein: CASSFPVGGTGELFF. CDR3 coding DNA: TGTGCCAGCAGCTTTCCGGTTGGGGGCACCGGGGAGCTGTTTTTT.

The chain carries TRBV27 and TRBJ2-3; 11 bases align to TRBD2. J gave up 0 bases and V 2 bases, and 25 bases lay outside the gene matches. Germline CDR1 and CDR2: MNHEY and SMNVEV (reference sequence). The CDR3 consists of 24 residues. The CDR3: CASSLRPIRGRGLAGTSSTDTQYF. CDR3 in DNA: TGTGCCAGCAGTTTACGTCCTATCCGAGGGAGAGGACTAGCGGGTACATCTAGCACAGATACGCAGTATTTT.

In its sample, this clone was seen once. The V call is TRBV10-3, the J call TRBJ2-1, with 13 bases identical to TRBD2. There are 16 residues in the CDR3. The V segment lost 10 bases and the J segment 3 bases; nucleotides outside the gene matches: 9. From germline, CDR1 is ENHRY and CDR2 SYGVKD. CDR3 DNA sequence: TGTGCCACAAACGGACTAGCGGGAGTCAACTACAATGAGCAGTTCTTC. The encoded protein is CATNGLAGVNYNEQFF.

The chain carries TRBV2 and TRBJ1-3; D gene unclear. V was pared by 8 bases and J by 3 bases, with 8 bases between. The germline gives CDR1 SNHLY, CDR2 FYNNEI. CDR3 length: 12 amino acids. This chain's CDR3 is CASELSGNTIYF. The CDR3 DNA is TGTGCCAGCGAACTAAGTGGAAACACCATATATTTT.

This chain uses TRBV7-9 with TRBJ2-5; the D call may be TRBD1 or TRBD2 (6 bases each). The CDR3 consists of 15 residues. Germline V gene data show CDR1 as SEHNR and CDR2 as FQNEAQ (reference sequence). V dropped 5 bases and J dropped 2 bases, with 15 bases sitting between them. The CDR3 sequence is CASSPAGTLQETQYF. The CDR3, as DNA: TGTGCCAGCAGCCCCGCGGGGACACTTCAAGAGACCCAGTACTTC.